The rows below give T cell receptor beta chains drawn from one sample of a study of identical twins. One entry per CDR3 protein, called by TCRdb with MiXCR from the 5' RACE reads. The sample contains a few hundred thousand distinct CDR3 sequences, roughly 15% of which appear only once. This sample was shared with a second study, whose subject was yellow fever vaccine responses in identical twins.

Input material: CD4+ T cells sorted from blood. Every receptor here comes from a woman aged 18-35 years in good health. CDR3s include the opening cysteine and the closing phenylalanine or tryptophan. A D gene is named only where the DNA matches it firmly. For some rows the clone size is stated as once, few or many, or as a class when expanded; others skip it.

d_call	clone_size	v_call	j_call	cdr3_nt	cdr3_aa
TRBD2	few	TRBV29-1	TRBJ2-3	TGCAGCGCCGGACTAGAGGTAGATACGCAGTATTTT	CSAGLEVDTQYF
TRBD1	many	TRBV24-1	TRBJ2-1	TGTGCCACCAGTGCGGCGGGACAGGCCTACAATGAGCAGTTCTTC	CATSAAGQAYNEQFF
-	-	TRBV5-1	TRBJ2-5	TGCGCCAGCATCCTGGAAGGAAACTATCCGGGAGAGACCCAGTACTTC	CASILEGNYPGETQYF
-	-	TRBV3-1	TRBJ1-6	TGTGCCAGCAGCCAAGGGTACAGTTCACCCCTCCACTTT	CASSQGYSSPLHF
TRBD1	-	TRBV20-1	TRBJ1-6	TGCAGTGCTAGCCCTCCGACAGGGGGCTGGGTCCACTTT	CSASPPTGGWVHF
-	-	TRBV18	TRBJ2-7	TGTGCCAGCTCACCCCCCTTTCCCCCGCCGGGTGGCTCCTACGAGCAGTACTTC	CASSPPFPPPGGSYEQYF
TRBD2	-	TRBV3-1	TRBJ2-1	TGTGCCAGCAGCCAGGGGGGACTAGCGGGAGTGGGCTACAATGAGCAGTTCTTC	CASSQGGLAGVGYNEQFF
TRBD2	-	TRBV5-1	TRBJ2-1	TGCGCCAGCAGCTTGGAGCTAGCGGGAGGGGGCAATGAGCAGTTCTTC	CASSLELAGGGNEQFF
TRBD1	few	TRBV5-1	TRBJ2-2	TGCGCCAGCAGCAAAACCGGGACCAGGGGGACCGGGGAGCTGTTTTTT	CASSKTGTRGTGELFF
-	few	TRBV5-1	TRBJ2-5	TGCGCCAGCAGCCGATCTAGAGGACAGCAAGAGACCCAGTACTTC	CASSRSRGQQETQYF
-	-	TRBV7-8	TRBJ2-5	TGTGCCGGCAGCTCAGGAGACAGGAGAAGTGAGACCCAGTACTTC	CAGSSGDRRSETQYF
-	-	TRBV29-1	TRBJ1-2	TGCAGCGTTGGGACGGATAACACCTATGGCTACACCTTC	CSVGTDNTYGYTF
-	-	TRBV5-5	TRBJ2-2	TGTGCCAGCAAAAAAGGGGTATCGAACACCGGGGAGCTGTTTTTT	CASKKGVSNTGELFF
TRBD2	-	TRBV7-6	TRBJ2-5	TGTGCCAGCAGTTTCGGACTAGCGGGGAGTCAAGAGACCCAGTACTTC	CASSFGLAGSQETQYF
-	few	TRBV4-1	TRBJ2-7	TGCGCCAGCAGCCAAGATGCCTACTACGAGCAGTACTTC	CASSQDAYYEQYF
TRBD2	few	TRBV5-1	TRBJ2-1	TGCGCCAGCAGATTAAATAGCGGGAGCTGGTATGAGCAGTTCTTC	CASRLNSGSWYEQFF
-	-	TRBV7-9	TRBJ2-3	TGTGCCAGCAGCCCCACCCCAGGGGGGGTAGATACGCAGTATTTT	CASSPTPGGVDTQYF
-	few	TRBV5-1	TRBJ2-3	TGCGCCAGCAGAATCTTAAGCGCTACAGATACGCAGTATTTT	CASRILSATDTQYF
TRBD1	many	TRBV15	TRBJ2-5	TGTGCCACCAGCAGAGATCCGACAGGGGGAGAGACCCAGTACTTC	CATSRDPTGGETQYF
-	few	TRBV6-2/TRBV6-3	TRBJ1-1	TGTGCCAGCAGCCCCCGACGTGCCGAGAACACTGAAGCTTTCTTT	CASSPRRAENTEAFF
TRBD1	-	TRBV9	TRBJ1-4	TGTGCCAGCAGCACCCACAGGGGGCAAAGTGAAAAACTGTTTTTT	CASSTHRGQSEKLFF
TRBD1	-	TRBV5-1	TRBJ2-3	TGCGCCAGCAGCCCGGGACAGGGGACGGCAGATACGCAGTATTTT	CASSPGQGTADTQYF
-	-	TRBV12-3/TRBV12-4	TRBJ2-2	TGTGCCAGCAGTAACCCGGGACACCCTAGGGACACCGGGGAGCTGTTTTTT	CASSNPGHPRDTGELFF
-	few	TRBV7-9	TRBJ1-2	TGTGCCAGCAGCTTAGCGTTAGGATCTAACTATGGCTACACCTTC	CASSLALGSNYGYTF
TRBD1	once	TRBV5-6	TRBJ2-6	TGTGCCAGCAGCTTGGGGGGACAGGGGGCCAACGCTGGGGCCAACGTCCTGACTTTC	CASSLGGQGANAGANVLTF
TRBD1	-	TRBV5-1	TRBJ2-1	TGCGCCAGCAGCCGGACAGGGGGTGGCTACAATGAGCAGTTCTTC	CASSRTGGGYNEQFF
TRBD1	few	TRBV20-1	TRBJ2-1	TGCAGTGCCGTAGGCGTGAGGGACAGAGATTTCAATGAGCAGTTCTTC	CSAVGVRDRDFNEQFF
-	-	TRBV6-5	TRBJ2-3	TGTGCCAGCAGTGCCCAGAGTACGCAGTATTTT	CASSAQSTQYF
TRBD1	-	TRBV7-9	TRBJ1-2	TGTGCCAGCAGCTTACAGGGGGCCCCACGTCCCTATGGCTACACCTTC	CASSLQGAPRPYGYTF
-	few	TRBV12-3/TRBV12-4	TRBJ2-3	TGTGCCAGCACTGGGCCCACAGATACGCAGTATTTT	CASTGPTDTQYF
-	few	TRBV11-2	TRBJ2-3	TGTGCCAGCAGCTTAGTTCGGTTGGATACGCAGTATTTT	CASSLVRLDTQYF
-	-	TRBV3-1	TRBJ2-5	TGTGCCAGCAGCCCCGGGTTGGGGTCAACCGAAGAGACCCAGTACTTC	CASSPGLGSTEETQYF
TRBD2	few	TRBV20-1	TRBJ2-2	TGCAGTGCTAGAGATCTCCTAGGACTAGCGGGAGGCCCAGCGAACACCGGGGAGCTGTTTTTT	CSARDLLGLAGGPANTGELFF
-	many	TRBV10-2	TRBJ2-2	TGCGCCAGCAGTGTGGCAGGGGACACCGGGGAGCTGTTTTTT	CASSVAGDTGELFF
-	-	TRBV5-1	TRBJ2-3	TGCGCCAGCAGTCGAGGGATTACTTACACAGATACGCAGTATTTT	CASSRGITYTDTQYF
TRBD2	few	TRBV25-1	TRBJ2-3	TGTGCCAGCAGTGAGGGGGGGAGGGGACCCACAGATACGCAGTATTTT	CASSEGGRGPTDTQYF
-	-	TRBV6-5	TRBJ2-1	TGTGCCAGTGGGAGGACCTACAATGAGCAGTTCTTC	CASGRTYNEQFF
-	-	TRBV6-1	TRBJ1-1	TGTGCCAGCAGTGAGAACAGGGCAGGCACTGAAGCTTTCTTT	CASSENRAGTEAFF
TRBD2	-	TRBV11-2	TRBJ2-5	TGTGCCAGCAGCCATATTAGCGGGGGACCAGTGTGGACCCAGTACTTC	CASSHISGGPVWTQYF
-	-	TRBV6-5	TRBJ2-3	TGTGCCAGCAGTTTTTCGACAGCGGGTACAGATACGCAGTATTTT	CASSFSTAGTDTQYF
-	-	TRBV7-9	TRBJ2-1	TGTGCCAGCCTGGGATACAATGAGCAGTTCTTC	CASLGYNEQFF
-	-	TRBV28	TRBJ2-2	TGTGCCAGCACCTGGGGGGATGCGAACACCGGGGAGCTGTTTTTT	CASTWGDANTGELFF
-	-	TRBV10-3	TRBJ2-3	TGTGCCATCAAGGACCGTAGCACAGATACGCAGTATTTT	CAIKDRSTDTQYF
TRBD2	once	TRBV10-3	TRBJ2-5	TGTGCCATCAGCCCCGGACTAGCGGGACTAGAGACCCAGTACTTC	CAISPGLAGLETQYF
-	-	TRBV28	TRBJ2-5	TGTGCCAGCAGTCGGCACCCTACAGGGACCCAAGAGACCCAGTACTTC	CASSRHPTGTQETQYF
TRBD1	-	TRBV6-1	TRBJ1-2	TGTGCCAGCAGTACAGGGGGTAAAGGCTATGGCTACACCTTC	CASSTGGKGYGYTF
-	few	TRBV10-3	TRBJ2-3	TGTGCCATCAGCCCCGGGACTGGGAGCACAGATACGCAGTATTTT	CAISPGTGSTDTQYF
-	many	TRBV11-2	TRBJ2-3	TGTGCCAGCAGCCGCGGGTCGATAGCGTCTAGCACAGATACGCAGTATTTT	CASSRGSIASSTDTQYF
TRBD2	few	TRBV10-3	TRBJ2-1	TGTGCCATCAGTGAACCCTTTAGCGGGGGGGAGGAGGGTGAGCAGTTCTTC	CAISEPFSGGEEGEQFF
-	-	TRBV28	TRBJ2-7	TGTGCCAGCCGGCGCTTTAGTACCTACGAGCAGTACTTC	CASRRFSTYEQYF
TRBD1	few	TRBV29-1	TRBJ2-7	TGCAGCGTTGATGGTCAGGGGGTAAGCGAGCAGTACTTC	CSVDGQGVSEQYF
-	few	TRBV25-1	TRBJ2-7	TGTGCCAGCAGTGAAATACTCTCCTACGAGCAGTACTTC	CASSEILSYEQYF
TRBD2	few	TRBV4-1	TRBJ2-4	TGCGCCAGCAGCCAAGGCCGGGCTAGCGGGAGTAAAAACATTCAGTACTTC	CASSQGRASGSKNIQYF
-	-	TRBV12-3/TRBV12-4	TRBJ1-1	TGTGCCAGCATCCTGGGAGGGGTGGGGAACACTGAAGCTTTCTTT	CASILGGVGNTEAFF